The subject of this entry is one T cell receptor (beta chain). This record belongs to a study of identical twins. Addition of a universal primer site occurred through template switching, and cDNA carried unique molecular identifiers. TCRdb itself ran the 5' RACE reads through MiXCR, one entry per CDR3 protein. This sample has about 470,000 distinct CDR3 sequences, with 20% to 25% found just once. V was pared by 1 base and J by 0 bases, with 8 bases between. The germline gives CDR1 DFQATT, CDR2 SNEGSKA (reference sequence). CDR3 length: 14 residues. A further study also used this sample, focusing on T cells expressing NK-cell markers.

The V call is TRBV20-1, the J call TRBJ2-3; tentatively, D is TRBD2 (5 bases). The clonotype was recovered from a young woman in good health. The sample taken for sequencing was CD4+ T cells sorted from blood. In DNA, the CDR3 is TGCAGTGCTAGAGGGGCGGGTAGCACAGATACGCAGTATTTT. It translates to CSARGAGSTDTQYF.